This T cell receptor beta chain was recorded in a study of T cells after yellow fever vaccination. V lost 5 bases to trimming and J lost 4 bases, with 9 bases between them. This CDR3 has 13 amino acids. Germline V gives CDR1 SGHAT, CDR2 FQNNGV. This clonotype was detected ten times or more. TCRdb redid the calling of the 5' RACE reads with MiXCR, one entry per CDR3 protein. The repertoire consists of approximately 250,000 distinct CDR3 sequences, with approximately 3.6% occurring once and the leading ten covering about 20%. This specimen was PBMCs, taken 15 days after the yellow fever booster vaccination. The source of this sequence is a man younger than 35 who received the YFV17D yellow fever vaccine. The gene calls are TRBV11-2 and TRBJ1-5, with no clear D. The CDR3 DNA sequence: TGTGCCAGCAGCCGTGAGGAGAATCAGCCCCAGCATTTT. Amino acid sequence: CASSREENQPQHF. The whole variable domain, remainder taken from reference TRBV11-2 and TRBJ1-5, is EAGVAQSPRYKIIEKRQSVAFWCNPISGHATLYWYQQILGQGPKLLIQFQNNGVVDDSQLPKDRFSAERLKGVDSTLKIQPAKLEDSAVYLCASSREENQPQHFGDGTRLSIL.